The 22 T cell receptor beta chains reported below all come from one sample, sequenced in a study of OX40 agonist ivuxolimab in advanced cancers. Preparation of the library involved the immunoSEQ multiplex PCR assay. TCRdb took over this immuneACCESS table, retaining in-frame rearrangements with V and J assigned. Such tables are incomplete; in checked studies, under half of the missing clones stem from an unresolved V gene, and the remainder is unexplained. Within this sample are over 45,000 clones, with around 88% of them counted one time only. 14% of the sample comes from the top ten. The sample was CD4+ or CD8+ T cells sorted from blood, taken in a trial of the OX40 agonist ivuxolimab. These receptors were taken from an adult with an advanced solid tumor such as melanoma, head and neck, liver or kidney cancer.

This sequence joins TRBV13 and TRBJ1-2; 7 bases agree with TRBD1. The germline CDR1 and CDR2 sequences are PRHDT and FYEKMQ (reference sequence). The CDR3 is 16 amino acids. V gave up 3 bases and J gave up 2 bases; unmatched junction bases: 9. The CDR3 DNA is TGTGCCAGCAGCTTCGGTGGGACAGAGATAAACTATGGCTACACCTTC. Amino acid sequence: CASSFGGTEINYGYTF. Using reference TRBV13 and TRBJ1-2 for the parts outside the CDR3, the full variable domain is AAGVIQSPRHLIKEKRETATLKCYPIPRHDTVYWYQQGPGQDPQFLISFYEKMQSDKGSIPDRFSAQQFSDYHSELNMSSLELGDSALYFCASSFGGTEINYGYTFGSGTRLTVV.

The chain couples TRBV10-2 to TRBJ2-2; TRBD2 matches at 7 bases. Germline values: CDR1 WSHSY, CDR2 SAAADI. Losses at the gene ends were 6 bases for V and 1 base for J; bases not matched to a gene: 5. This CDR3 spans 15 amino acids. The CDR3 reads CASRMTSLNTGELFF. The CDR3, as DNA: TGCGCCAGCAGAATGACTAGCTTGAACACCGGGGAGCTGTTTTTT.

V and J are TRBV28 and TRBJ1-1; 7 positions agree with TRBD1. V lost 1 base to trimming and J lost 6 bases; unmatched junction nucleotides: 11. Germline CDR1 and CDR2: MDHEN and SYDVKM. The CDR3 covers 16 residues. The CDR3 coding sequence is TGTGCCAGCAGTTTATTCGTTCAGGGGGTTGAGCCTGAAGCTTTCTTT. Its protein product is CASSLFVQGVEPEAFF.

This chain connects TRBV5-8 to TRBJ2-7; 9 positions agree with TRBD2. Germline V gene data show CDR1 as SGHTS and CDR2 as YDEGEE. This CDR3 contains 16 residues. J was trimmed by 0 bases and V by 4 bases; bases with no gene match: 8. As DNA, the CDR3 is TGTGCCAGCAGCCCTGATAGCGGGAGCCGCTCCTACGAGCAGTACTTC. Protein product: CASSPDSGSRSYEQYF.

V usage is TRBV19 and J usage is TRBJ2-2; 14 positions match TRBD2. Germline-derived CDR1 and CDR2 are LNHDA and SQIVND (reference sequence). The CDR3 is made up of 19 amino acids. After removal of 6 bases from V and 6 bases from J, the junction contained 15 bases not matched to a gene. CDR3 residues: CASRVETHGLAGGAGELFF. CDR3 sequence (DNA): TGTGCCAGTAGGGTTGAGACCCATGGACTAGCGGGAGGAGCCGGGGAGCTGTTTTTT.

The V gene is TRBV4-1, the J gene TRBJ2-1, with D possibly being TRBD1 (6 bases). The CDR3 sequence is 16 residues long. V shed 4 bases and J shed 6 bases, with 19 bases lying between them. The germline V gene has CDR1 MGHRA and CDR2 YSYEKL. The CDR3 here is CASSLHDRPGANEQFF. The CDR3 bases are TGCGCCAGCAGCCTCCACGACAGGCCAGGTGCCAATGAGCAGTTCTTC.

The J gene is TRBJ1-2, the V gene TRBV6-1; D might be TRBD1 (6 bases). CDR1 and CDR2 (germline): MNHNS, SASEGT. The ends were cut back, 2 bases at V and 3 bases at J, with 13 bases in the middle. This CDR3 contains 15 residues. The CDR3 spells CASSENLDRYYGYTF. CDR3 nucleotides: TGTGCCAGCAGTGAAAACCTCGACAGGTACTATGGCTACACCTTC.

V and J are TRBV6-1 and TRBJ1-1; D not certain. CDR3 length: 13 residues. V lost 6 bases, J lost 4 bases, and 12 bases lay in between. The V gene's germline CDR1 is MNHNS and CDR2 SASEGT. The chain's CDR3 is CASSVSWGTEAFF. CDR3 sequence (DNA): TGTGCCAGCAGCGTCTCCTGGGGCACTGAAGCTTTCTTT.

The genes are TRBV11-1 and TRBJ1-1; 8 bases align to TRBD1. The CDR3 extends over 14 amino acids. The V segment lost 5 bases and the J segment 5 bases; nucleotides outside the gene matches: 7. Germline-derived CDR1 and CDR2 are SGHAT and FQDESV (reference sequence). The CDR3 region has the DNA TGTGCCAGCAGCCAGGGACAGGTGACAACTGAAGCTTTCTTT. Its protein product is CASSQGQVTTEAFF.

The chain couples TRBV10-1 to TRBJ2-7; 14 nucleotides line up with TRBD2. This CDR3 spans 17 amino acids. After removal of 4 bases from V and 3 bases from J, the junction contained 8 bases not matched to a gene. The germline gives CDR1 WNHNN, CDR2 SYGVQD (reference sequence). CDR3 in DNA: TGCGCCAGCAGTGGATGGACTAGCGGGAGGTATGTCTACGAGCAGTACTTC. As protein: CASSGWTSGRYVYEQYF.

The genes are TRBV7-9 and TRBJ2-2, with a tentative D call TRBD1 (6 bases). Trimming shortened V by 8 bases and J by 4 bases, and 17 bases separated the two germline ends. CDR3 length: 15 amino acids. From germline, CDR1 is SEHNR and CDR2 FQNEAQ (reference sequence). In DNA, the CDR3 is TGTGCCAGCGGGCTCCGGGACAAAGTCACCGGGGAGCTGTTTTTT. As protein: CASGLRDKVTGELFF.

V gene TRBV5-8 combines with J gene TRBJ1-2, with a possible D match to TRBD1 (5 bases). The germline CDR1 and CDR2 sequences are SGHTS and YDEGEE. The germline V and J ends were trimmed by 4 bases and 6 bases, with 19 bases remaining between them. The length of the CDR3 is 15 residues. The CDR3 is CASSQQATGMDGYTF. CDR3 sequence (DNA): TGTGCCAGCAGCCAACAGGCTACAGGAATGGATGGCTACACCTTC.

The rearrangement joins TRBV19 to TRBJ1-4; D is unresolved. Between the trimmed V and J ends, which lost 10 bases and 8 bases, there was a span of 14 bases. This CDR3 region has 12 residues. Germline CDR1 LNHDA, CDR2 SQIVND (reference sequence). CDR3 sequence: CATGLNLEKLFF. In DNA form, the CDR3 reads TGTGCCACTGGACTTAATCTGGAAAAACTGTTTTTT.

This chain connects TRBV18 to TRBJ2-7; possibly TRBD2 for D (5 bases). Germline-derived CDR1 and CDR2 are KGHSH and LQKENI. The germline V and J ends were trimmed by 3 bases and 3 bases, with 6 bases remaining between them. The CDR3 runs to 12 residues. The DNA of the CDR3 is TGTGCCAGCTCACCCGGGGTCTACGAGCAGTACTTC. Its protein is CASSPGVYEQYF.

This chain uses TRBV27 with TRBJ2-7, with D possibly being TRBD1 (5 bases). The CDR3 extends over 13 amino acids. V lost 7 bases, J lost 7 bases, and 17 bases lay in between. In germline, CDR1 is MNHEY, CDR2 SMNVEV (reference sequence). The CDR3 DNA reads TGTGCCAGCAAGAGTCTCTCAGGGCGGGAGCAGTACTTC. Translating gives CASKSLSGREQYF.

This chain connects TRBV10-1 to TRBJ2-3; no firm D call. The CDR3 length is 12 residues. The V and J ends lost 3 bases and 2 bases respectively, with 3 bases between them. The germline V gene has CDR1 WNHNN and CDR2 SYGVQD (reference sequence). CDR3 sequence: CASSDYTDTQYF. Written as DNA, the CDR3 is TGCGCCAGCAGTGACTACACAGATACGCAGTATTTT.

The chain employs TRBV4-1 and TRBJ1-1, with 7 bases lining up with TRBD1. The germline V gene has CDR1 MGHRA and CDR2 YSYEKL. Germline trimming cut 0 bases from V and 4 bases from J; bases unmatched to any gene: 5. The CDR3 contains 15 residues. The chain's CDR3 is CASSQDDRVTTEAFF. DNA for the CDR3: TGCGCCAGCAGCCAAGATGACAGGGTGACCACTGAAGCTTTCTTT.

The V and J genes are TRBV14 and TRBJ2-1, with 13 bases aligning to TRBD2. The CDR3 sequence is 17 residues long. Germline loops: CDR1 SGHDN, CDR2 FVKESK. The V segment lost 4 bases and the J segment 8 bases; nucleotides outside the gene matches: 11. CDR3 nucleotides: TGTGCCAGCAGCCCCTTTACTAGCGGGAGGGCCAAGGATGAGCAGTTCTTC. Translating it yields CASSPFTSGRAKDEQFF.

The chain joins TRBV4-2 to TRBJ2-7, with D possibly being TRBD1 (5 bases). Between the trimmed V and J ends, which lost 1 base and 0 bases, there was a span of 10 bases. The germline gives CDR1 LGHNA, CDR2 YNFKEQ. The CDR3 has 15 residues. This CDR3 is CASSQAQASSYEQYF. The CDR3 DNA reads TGTGCCAGCAGCCAAGCACAGGCTTCCTCCTACGAGCAGTACTTC.

In its sample, this clone was seen once. This chain connects TRBV7-9 to TRBJ2-1; 8 nucleotides match TRBD2. The V segment lost 4 bases and the J segment 4 bases; nucleotides outside the gene matches: 12. Germline V gene data show CDR1 as SEHNR and CDR2 as FQNEAQ (reference sequence). This CDR3 is built from 17 residues. CDR3 sequence reads: CASSSGTRQIYYNEQFF. In DNA, the CDR3 is TGTGCCAGCAGCTCCGGGACTAGGCAAATCTATTACAATGAGCAGTTCTTC.

The chain is built from TRBV11-3 and TRBJ2-3; D remains unclear. The CDR3 is 16 residues long. Trimming stripped 1 base from V and 2 bases from J, with 13 bases between. Per the germline V gene, CDR1 is SGHNT and CDR2 is YENEEA. DNA of the CDR3: TGTGCCAGCAGCTTAGGCAGAAATACAGCCACAGATACGCAGTATTTT. This translates into CASSLGRNTATDTQYF.

The V and J genes are TRBV6-5 and TRBJ1-2, with D unclear. Germline CDR1 is MNHEY and CDR2 is SVGAGI. This CDR3 has 11 amino acids. The V end lost 8 bases, the J end lost 2 bases, and 6 bases lay between the germline ends. The CDR3 DNA is TGTGCCAGCGGGATAAACTATGGCTACACCTTC. Translating it yields CASGINYGYTF.